This TCR beta chain originates from a study of shared clonotypes between healthy human individuals. The study, taken as a whole, reports: Naive subsets generally exceeded memory subsets in estimated richness. Clonotype sharing among donors was expected to depend on sequencing depth.

Trimming took off 1 base at V and 5 bases at J, with 10 bases between the two ends. Germline V gene lookup returns CDR1 SGHNT and CDR2 YYREEE (reference sequence). The CDR3 consists of 13 residues. As regards this clone: Its antigen is still unknown.

None of the donors, who were healthy HIV-negative adults, had recently had acute infections or vaccinations. Original handling: As immunoSEQ supplied junction-only sequences (without quality scores), filtering differed. TCRdb's copy holds only in-frame clones and misses some; the assay was immunoSEQ multiplex PCR. Clone size and the V and J calls come from that table; the DNA yielded D and trimming. Of over a million clones listed, around 95% are singletons. The TCR comes from a man aged 25-45 years in good health. The sample taken for sequencing was naive CD4+ T cells sorted from blood. Specified subset: CD45RA+ positively selected. The chain has TRBV5-4 and TRBJ2-7; D remains ambiguous. In DNA form, the CDR3 reads TGTGCCAGCAGCTTGAGTTTACACGACGAGCAGTACTTC. Protein sequence: CASSLSLHDEQYF.